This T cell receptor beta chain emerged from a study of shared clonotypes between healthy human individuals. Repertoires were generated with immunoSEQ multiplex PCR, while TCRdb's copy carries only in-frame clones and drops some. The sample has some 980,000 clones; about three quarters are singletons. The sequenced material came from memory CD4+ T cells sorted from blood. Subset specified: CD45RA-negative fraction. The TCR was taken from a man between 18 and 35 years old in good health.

The CDR3 DNA reads TGTGCCATCAGTGGTAGCGGGATCGAGACCCAGTACTTC. Protein product: CAISGSGIETQYF. The chain combines TRBV10-3 with TRBJ2-5, with 8 nucleotides matching TRBD2. The CDR3 totals 13 residues. With V trimmed by 4 bases and J by 5 bases, 3 bases remained unmatched. Germline V gene lookup returns CDR1 ENHRY and CDR2 SYGVKD.